One and the same sample provided the 28 T cell receptor beta chains below, sequenced in a study of blood T cell repertoires in COVID-19. Assay: immunoSEQ multiplex PCR; the TCRdb copy retains only in-frame clones and omits some. The sample lists 140,000 to 150,000 clones; roughly 84% were seen once. Source material: peripheral blood. The receptors originated from a human donor with acute or convalescent COVID-19. The donor label of this sample is uncertain.

V is TRBV24-1 and J is TRBJ1-5; 9 bases line up with TRBD1. With V trimmed by 4 bases and J by 3 bases, 3 bases remained unmatched. The CDR3 contains 15 residues. CDR1 is KGHDR and CDR2 is SFDVKD in the germline V gene. Written as DNA, the CDR3 is TGTGCCACCAGTGAGGGGACAGGGAACAATCAGCCCCAGCATTTT. Protein: CATSEGTGNNQPQHF.

V and J are TRBV5-3 and TRBJ1-1, with 9 bases identical to TRBD1. TRBV5-3 is an ORF; its function is uncertain. Trimming removed 4 bases from V and 1 base from J; junction bases left unmatched: 20. The CDR3 consists of 20 residues. This CDR3 reads CARSRWGQGFRWRANTEAFF. CDR3 nucleotide sequence: TGTGCCAGAAGCCGTTGGGGACAGGGTTTTAGGTGGAGGGCGAACACTGAAGCTTTCTTT.

The rearrangement uses TRBV5-6 and TRBJ1-3; 7 bases agree with TRBD1. Trimming took 4 bases from V and 2 from J; bases not matched to a gene: 6. Germline lookup yields CDR1 SGHDT and CDR2 YYEEEE. This CDR3 spans 15 amino acids. The CDR3 reads CASSRQGRAGNTIYF. The CDR3 nucleotides are TGTGCCAGCAGCCGACAGGGTCGGGCTGGAAACACCATATATTTT.

The V and J genes are TRBV15 and TRBJ2-1; TRBD1 aligns across 10 bases. Trimming removed 2 bases from V and 7 bases from J; junction bases left unmatched: 8. This CDR3 comprises 16 residues. The germline CDR1 and CDR2 sequences are LNHNV and YYDKDF (reference sequence). CDR3 region: CATSRLGQGNRNEQFF. The CDR3 DNA reads TGTGCCACCAGCAGATTGGGACAGGGGAATAGAAATGAGCAGTTCTTC.

The chain has TRBV2 and TRBJ2-4; D unresolved. Germline lookup yields CDR1 SNHLY and CDR2 FYNNEI. CDR3 length: 12 amino acids. Trimming stripped 8 bases from V and 0 bases from J, with 5 bases between. CDR3 protein: CASEVAKNIQYF. The CDR3 DNA reads as TGTGCCAGCGAGGTAGCCAAAAACATTCAGTACTTC.

This chain links TRBV2 with TRBJ1-5; 7 nucleotides agree with TRBD1. Germline loops: CDR1 SNHLY, CDR2 FYNNEI. The CDR3 consists of 15 residues. The ends lost 6 bases at V and 4 bases at J; junction bases unmatched: 9. The CDR3 spells CASRDRDSPNQPQHF. CDR3 DNA: TGTGCCAGCAGAGATCGGGACAGTCCTAATCAGCCCCAGCATTTT.

The chain couples TRBV18 to TRBJ2-3, with 10 bases lining up with TRBD2. The CDR3 has 15 amino acids. Germline V gives CDR1 KGHSH, CDR2 LQKENI. J lost 3 bases, V lost 2 bases, and 2 bases had no gene match. CDR3 region: CASSPTSGVTDTQYF. The CDR3 DNA sequence: TGTGCCAGCTCACCAACTAGCGGGGTGACAGATACGCAGTATTTT.

V gene TRBV13 combines with J gene TRBJ1-2; D remains unclear. Germline V gives CDR1 PRHDT, CDR2 FYEKMQ (reference sequence). The CDR3 consists of 13 residues. Trimming shortened V by 5 bases and J by 8 bases, and 15 bases separated the two germline ends. CDR3 bases: TGTGCCAGCAGCCTCCGGGCCCGGAGGGGCTACACCTTC. The encoded protein is CASSLRARRGYTF. Drawing the rest from reference TRBV13 and TRBJ1-2, the complete variable domain is AAGVIQSPRHLIKEKRETATLKCYPIPRHDTVYWYQQGPGQDPQFLISFYEKMQSDKGSIPDRFSAQQFSDYHSELNMSSLELGDSALYFCASSLRARRGYTFGSGTRLTVV.

The chain is built from TRBV6-2 or TRBV6-3 and TRBJ2-2; D perhaps matches TRBD1 (5 bases). This CDR3 has 17 residues. Per the germline V gene, CDR1 is MNHEY and CDR2 is SVGEGT. V dropped 1 base and J dropped 7 bases, with 19 bases sitting between them. CDR3 DNA: TGTGCCAGCAGTTACTACTCCCGGCAGGGCAGGAGCGGGGAGCTGTTTTTT. Its translation: CASSYYSRQGRSGELFF.

This chain joins TRBV12-3 or TRBV12-4 and TRBJ2-1, with 7 positions matching TRBD1. The length of the CDR3 is 12 residues. V dropped 5 bases and J dropped 13; count of bases not matched to a gene: 8. The CDR3: CASSPRDRLQFF. The CDR3 bases are TGTGCCAGCAGTCCCCGGGACAGACTTCAGTTCTTC.

CDR3 in DNA: TGTGCCAGCAGTCCCCAGGGGCTCTATCAGCCCCAGCATTTT. It translates to CASSPQGLYQPQHF. The rearrangement links TRBV6-2 or TRBV6-3 to TRBJ1-5; perhaps TRBD1 as D (6 bases). From germline, CDR1 is MNHEY and CDR2 SVGEGT. V was shortened by 5 bases and J by 5 bases, with 13 bases between the two germline ends. This CDR3 is built from 14 residues.

V is TRBV5-5 and J is TRBJ1-5, with 7 bases that match TRBD1. From germline, CDR1 is SGHKS and CDR2 YYEKEE (reference sequence). The CDR3 is 14 residues long. With 0 bases clipped from V and 6 bases from J, the junction kept 3 bases outside the gene matches. For the CDR3, the DNA is TGTGCCAGCAGCTTGGCAGGGGGTAGTCAGCCCCAGCATTTT. Translation: CASSLAGGSQPQHF.

This clone was found once. V gene TRBV11-2 combines with J gene TRBJ2-3; weak D call: TRBD2 (6 bases). The CDR3 loop spans 16 amino acids. V was pared by 2 bases and J by 1 base, with 13 bases between. Germline loops: CDR1 SGHAT, CDR2 FQNNGV. CDR3 region: CASSLNGRDGTDTQYF. The CDR3 DNA reads TGTGCCAGCAGCTTAAATGGGCGGGACGGCACAGATACGCAGTATTTT.

V and J are TRBV29-1 and TRBJ1-6; no firm D call. Between the trimmed V and J ends, which lost 4 bases and 0 bases, there was a span of 4 bases. CDR1 SQVTM and CDR2 ANQGSEA come from the germline V gene. The CDR3 covers 13 residues. The CDR3 protein is CSVGSSYNSPLHF. CDR3 bases: TGCAGCGTTGGCAGCTCCTATAATTCACCCCTCCACTTT.

This rearrangement joins TRBV2 to TRBJ1-1; weak D call: TRBD1 (6 bases). The germline gives CDR1 SNHLY, CDR2 FYNNEI. CDR3 length equals 15 residues. V lost 6 bases, J lost 5 bases, and 19 bases lay in between. Here the CDR3 reads CASSRLDSEGTEAFF. DNA for the CDR3: TGTGCCAGCAGCCGATTGGACAGTGAGGGGACTGAAGCTTTCTTT.

V is TRBV2 and J is TRBJ2-1; 12 bases align to TRBD2. The germline gives CDR1 SNHLY, CDR2 FYNNEI. The CDR3 has 16 residues. The V and J ends lost 6 bases and 8 bases, in that order; junction bases with no gene match: 11. The CDR3 DNA reads TGTGCCAGCAGATATCCGGGACTAGCGGGCGAGCATGAGCAGTTCTTC. Translating it yields CASRYPGLAGEHEQFF.

The chain is built from TRBV29-1 and TRBJ2-2; no definite D call. Germline lookup yields CDR1 SQVTM and CDR2 ANQGSEA. The CDR3 runs to 12 residues. The ends were cut back, 7 bases at V and 1 base at J, with 7 bases in the middle. In nucleotides, the CDR3 is TGCAGCGCACACAGGAACACCGGGGAGCTGTTTTTT. Protein sequence: CSAHRNTGELFF.

This clone was seen only once. The chain has TRBV12-3 or TRBV12-4 and TRBJ1-1; D is uncertain. Deletions cut 6 bases from V and 7 bases from J, with 9 bases between. The CDR3 spans 11 residues. The CDR3 DNA reads as TGTGCCAGCAGCCTGGGGAGTGAAGCTTTCTTT. This translates into CASSLGSEAFF.

The chain has TRBV10-3 and TRBJ1-2, with 10 positions matching TRBD1. V gave up 0 bases and J gave up 8 bases; unmatched junction bases: 3. CDR1 is ENHRY and CDR2 is SYGVKD in the germline V gene. The CDR3 spans 14 residues. The CDR3 nucleotides are TGTGCCATCAGTGAGTCGGGGACAGGGGTCGGCTACACCTTC. Translated, it gives CAISESGTGVGYTF.

The V gene is TRBV4-2, the J gene TRBJ1-2; TRBD1 matches 7 bases. The germline V gene encodes CDR1 LGHNA and CDR2 YNFKEQ. After removal of 1 base from V and 8 bases from J, the junction contained 13 bases not matched to a gene. This CDR3 region has 16 residues. Written as DNA, the CDR3 is TGTGCCAGCAGCCAAGCCCCAGGACCGGGACAGACCGGCTACACCTTC. Translation gives CASSQAPGPGQTGYTF.

This clone was detected only once. The genes are TRBV6-2 or TRBV6-3 and TRBJ1-6; a weak D match, TRBD1 (5 bases). V was shortened by 6 bases and J by 9 bases, with 12 bases between the two germline ends. This CDR3 has 13 residues. Germline lookup yields CDR1 MNHEY and CDR2 SVGEGT. The CDR3 nucleotides are TGTGCCAGCAGCGGGACTCGGATTTCACCCCTCCACTTT. Translated, it gives CASSGTRISPLHF.

This chain joins TRBV28 and TRBJ1-6; 7 positions agree with TRBD1. V trimming: 6 bases; J trimming: 7 bases; junction bases outside the gene matches: 9. Per germline, CDR1 MDHEN and CDR2 SYDVKM. The CDR3 length is 15 residues. This CDR3 is CASSLLQGYNSPLHF. CDR3 DNA: TGTGCCAGCAGCCTGCTACAGGGGTACAATTCACCCCTCCACTTT.

The rearrangement links TRBV20-1 to TRBJ1-2; D is uncertain. The CDR3 totals 12 residues. V shed 3 bases and J shed 8 bases, with 13 bases lying between them. Germline CDR1 DFQATT, CDR2 SNEGSKA (reference sequence). As DNA, the CDR3 is TGCAGTGCTAGTTCGGGAAGAGGCGGCTACACCTTC. Its translation: CSASSGRGGYTF.

The CDR3: CAISGPGTGGRSYEQYF. The DNA for the CDR3 is TGTGCCATCAGTGGACCCGGGACAGGGGGCAGGTCCTACGAGCAGTACTTC. The chain recombines TRBV10-3 with TRBJ2-7, with TRBD1 matching 12 bases. This CDR3 region has 17 residues. V shed 4 bases, J shed 1 base, and the junction held 8 bases outside the gene matches. CDR1 is ENHRY and CDR2 is SYGVKD in the germline V gene.

V and J are TRBV5-1 and TRBJ2-2; possibly TRBD2 for D (5 bases). CDR1 SGHRS and CDR2 YFSETQ come from the germline V gene. V dropped 6 bases and J dropped 3 bases, with 12 bases sitting between them. The CDR3 runs to 14 residues. The CDR3 sequence: CASTSLGDTGELFF. CDR3 coding DNA: TGCGCCAGCACCTCTTTGGGAGACACCGGGGAGCTGTTTTTT.

This clone was seen a few times. V gene TRBV5-1 combines with J gene TRBJ2-5; 9 bases match TRBD2. Per the germline V gene, CDR1 is SGHRS and CDR2 is YFSETQ. This CDR3 spans 15 amino acids. V gave up 6 bases and J gave up 3 bases; unmatched junction bases: 9. The CDR3 sequence is CASKERGAEEETQYF. The DNA of the CDR3 is TGCGCCAGCAAAGAGCGGGGGGCAGAGGAAGAGACCCAGTACTTC.

The chain joins TRBV18 to TRBJ1-1, with D unclear. The CDR3 is 12 residues long. Germline CDR1 is KGHSH and CDR2 is LQKENI. V was shortened by 2 bases and J by 8 bases, with 9 bases between the two germline ends. CDR3 DNA sequence: TGTGCCAGCTCACCAATGAGAGAGGAAGCTTTCTTT. It translates to CASSPMREEAFF.

V usage is TRBV7-3 and J usage is TRBJ2-3; possibly TRBD2 for D (6 bases). This CDR3 spans 13 amino acids. The germline gives CDR1 SGHTA, CDR2 FQGTGA. V was shortened by 4 bases and J by 1 base, with 6 bases between the two germline ends. CDR3 nucleotides: TGTGCCAGCAGCTCGGGGGGCACAGATACGCAGTATTTT. As protein: CASSSGGTDTQYF. The full variable domain, rest sourced from reference TRBV7-3 and TRBJ2-3, is GAGVSQTPSNKVTEKGKYVELRCDPISGHTALYWYRQSLGQGPEFLIYFQGTGAADDSGLPNDRFFAVRPEGSVSTLKIQRTERGDSAVYLCASSSGGTDTQYFGPGTRLTVL.